The entry below describes one T cell receptor (beta chain). The specificity of this receptor is unknown. No base-level quality is on record; no much larger clone is a single base apart. TCRbeta CDR3 regions were amplified from genomic DNA by means of the immunoSEQ Assay, a bias-controlled multiplex PCR. The authors processed their data as follows. The number of nucleated cells in each sample was estimated from the amplification of reference gene primers within the assay. Sequence reads were collapsed and filtered to measure the absolute abundance of every unique TCRbeta CDR3 rearrangement. Productive Simpson clonality was computed per sample as the square root of Simpson's diversity index over productive rearrangements. This is the immuneACCESS table as TCRdb keeps it, with only in-frame sequences that have V and J called. A part of the clones is gone; compared with another copy, unresolved V genes explain less than half, and the rest is unexplained. The D gene and trimming were derived from the DNA, and the V and J assignments and clone size from that table. This sample is represented by 150,000 to 170,000 clones; over 75% of them were singletons. The ten largest clones take up 0.55% to 0.75% of the sample.

The CDR3 runs 12 residues from the cysteine to the phenylalanine. Only the CDR3 portion is preserved as DNA: 36 bases, with reading frame beginning at the first base. CDR1 and CDR2, looked up from the germline V gene, are SQVTM and ANQGSEA. Trimming takes 8 bases from V and 1 base from J, and the germline ends sit 11 bases apart. The data derive from a study of blood T cell repertoires in COVID-19 (dated by TCRdb to about 2020). For the wider study: The collaborator samples originated in the United States, Italy and Spain and spanned the acute and convalescent phases of COVID-19. The material from the prospective study consisted of cDNA or gDNA derived from T cells, B-cell-depleted T cells, or PBMCs. Deeply sampled blood TCRbeta repertoires from subjects exposed to, actively infected with, or recovered from COVID-19 were included in the dataset. A freely available public database, intended as a resource for researchers studying the immune response to SARS-CoV-2, is where the repertoires were released. The samples were drawn from two sources: the first 160 participants of the ongoing ImmuneRACE study, and 1,200 or so subjects contributed by 6 global collaborators. The sample metadata nearly always contained a de-identified subject ID, COVID-19 status, age in years and sex. Where HLA class I and class II types were available, the types were taken from metadata supplied by the sample provider, not from assay-based typing.

Beyond this particular receptor, the publication reports: The amount of clinical and demographic metadata varied by source and participant and was provided uncurated.

One collaborating source in Seattle enrolled patients while the patients were actively infected and followed the patients over time throughout the course of disease. Whole blood was collected in K2EDTA tubes by collaborating institutions according to the institutions' own protocols. Collaborator samples were shipped for TCRbeta analysis as frozen whole blood, isolated PBMCs, or DNA extracted from either sample type. Recombination linked TRBV29-1 to TRBJ1-1; TRBD1 is a possible D gene, resting on 6 matching bases. This TCR was recovered from a man aged 55 to 69 with COVID-19, enrolled during active disease. Sequenced material: peripheral blood. The DNA is as follows: TGCAGCTCTCGGGACACGAACACTGAAGCTTTCTTT. This is translated as CSSRDTNTEAFF.